The 25 T cell receptor beta chains reported below all come from one sample, sequenced in a study of OX40 agonist ivuxolimab in advanced cancers. The repertoire was sequenced with immunoSEQ multiplex PCR; TCRdb's copy has only in-frame clones and lacks some. The profile shows 9,500 to 12,000 clones, 86% of them singletons. This specimen was CD4+ or CD8+ T cells sorted from blood, taken in a trial of the OX40 agonist ivuxolimab. These receptors were obtained from an adult with an advanced solid tumor such as melanoma, head and neck, liver or kidney cancer.

The chain employs TRBV6-5 and TRBJ1-1, with D perhaps matching TRBD1 (6 bases). The V gene lost 2 bases and the J gene lost 8 bases, with 18 bases spanning the gap. The germline CDR1 and CDR2 sequences are MNHEY and SVGAGI. The CDR3 loop spans 15 amino acids. The DNA of the CDR3 is TGTGCCAGCAGTTACCCCGGAGGGGGTAGCGGCGAAGCTTTCTTT. It yields the protein CASSYPGGGSGEAFF.

In nucleotides, the CDR3 is TGTGCCAGCAGCGTAGTGGCAGGGTCAGATACGCAGTATTTT. It codes for CASSVVAGSDTQYF. The J gene is TRBJ2-3, the V gene TRBV9; a possible D gene is TRBD1 (5 bases). CDR3 length equals 14 residues. The germline V and J ends were trimmed by 0 bases and 4 bases, with 9 bases remaining between them. Germline V gives CDR1 SGDLS, CDR2 YYNGEE.

The rearrangement uses TRBV5-4 and TRBJ2-5, with D perhaps matching TRBD2 (5 bases). The germline V and J ends were trimmed by 0 bases and 4 bases, with 10 bases remaining between them. The length of the CDR3 is 14 residues. Germline V gives CDR1 SGHNT, CDR2 YYREEE (reference sequence). CDR3 nucleotide sequence: TGTGCCAGCAGCTTGGAAGGGAGCGGAGAGACCCAGTACTTC. It translates to CASSLEGSGETQYF.

The rearrangement links TRBV9 to TRBJ2-3; TRBD1 matches at 7 bases. With V trimmed by 2 bases and J by 1 base, 4 bases remained unmatched. Germline lookup yields CDR1 SGDLS and CDR2 YYNGEE. CDR3 length equals 15 residues. The CDR3 DNA reads TGTGCCAGCAGCGTGTCCGGGACAGGCACAGATACGCAGTATTTT. Its translation is CASSVSGTGTDTQYF.

The chain carries TRBV6-5 and TRBJ2-7; 10 bases agree with TRBD2. The V gene end was trimmed by 6 bases and the J gene end by 3 bases; junction bases not matched to a gene: 8. The CDR3 extends over 15 amino acids. Per germline, CDR1 MNHEY and CDR2 SVGAGI. The CDR3 spells CASSLGLAGVYEQYF. CDR3 coding DNA: TGTGCCAGCAGCCTCGGGCTAGCGGGGGTCTACGAGCAGTACTTC.

This clone was counted only a few times. The V call is TRBV6-1, the J call TRBJ2-7; perhaps TRBD2 as D (6 bases). Germline V gene lookup returns CDR1 MNHNS and CDR2 SASEGT. The CDR3 consists of 13 residues. Trimming cost V 4 bases and J 2 bases, with 9 bases left between them. DNA of the CDR3: TGTGCCAGCAGTGGCGGGGAGGCCTACGAGCAGTACTTC. This codes for CASSGGEAYEQYF.

This clone was counted a few times. The chain links TRBV11-2 to TRBJ2-3, with a weak D call TRBD1 (6 bases). The CDR3 contains 17 residues. Germline lookup yields CDR1 SGHAT and CDR2 FQNNGV. The V and J ends lost 0 bases and 4 bases respectively, with 17 bases between them. The CDR3 protein is CASSLERGRGRADTQYF. The CDR3 nucleotides are TGTGCCAGCAGCTTAGAGAGGGGCAGGGGCAGGGCAGATACGCAGTATTTT.

The chain has TRBV9 and TRBJ2-7; 10 nucleotides match TRBD2. V lost 2 bases, J lost 4 bases, and 6 bases stayed unmatched. Germline CDR1 SGDLS, CDR2 YYNGEE. The CDR3 runs 15 residues. In nucleotides, the CDR3 is TGTGCCAGCAGCGTTGCCGGACTAGCGGAGTACGAGCAGTACTTC. Its translation: CASSVAGLAEYEQYF.

The rearrangement uses TRBV6-5 and TRBJ1-2; D call uncertain. V lost 5 bases and J 2 bases, leaving 12 bases between the germline ends. The germline V gene encodes CDR1 MNHEY and CDR2 SVGAGI. This CDR3 has 14 amino acids. The CDR3 bases are TGTGCCAGCAGTCCGCGGGCCCACAACTATGGCTACACCTTC. This sequence encodes CASSPRAHNYGYTF.

This chain's CDR3 is CASSLKLAKDNEQFF. The CDR3, as DNA: TGTGCCAGCAGCTTGAAACTAGCGAAAGACAATGAGCAGTTCTTC. The chain recombines TRBV5-6 with TRBJ2-1, with 7 nucleotides matching TRBD2. Per germline, CDR1 SGHDT and CDR2 YYEEEE. The CDR3 is made up of 15 amino acids. With 1 base clipped from V and 5 bases from J, the junction kept 6 bases outside the gene matches. The full variable domain, in which reference TRBV5-6 and TRBJ2-1 provide the parts outside the CDR3, is DAGVTQSPTHLIKTRGQQVTLRCSPKSGHDTVSWYQQALGQGPQFIFQYYEEEERQRGNFPDRFSGHQFPNYSSELNVNALLLGDSALYLCASSLKLAKDNEQFFGPGTRLTVL.

This rearrangement joins TRBV7-2 to TRBJ1-2, with TRBD1 as a possible D gene (5 bases). With 0 bases removed from V and 0 bases from J, the gap between germline ends came to 11 bases. This CDR3 is 16 amino acids long. Germline V gene lookup returns CDR1 SGHTA and CDR2 FQGNSA. The CDR3 DNA is TGTGCCAGCAGCTTAGCACCTTGGGGGGCTAACTATGGCTACACCTTC. Translating gives CASSLAPWGANYGYTF.

V usage is TRBV13 and J usage is TRBJ1-1; tentatively, D is TRBD1 (5 bases). Germline V gene lookup returns CDR1 PRHDT and CDR2 FYEKMQ (reference sequence). Trimming removed 5 bases at V and 1 base at J, with 14 bases between. CDR3 length equals 15 residues. The CDR3 DNA is TGTGCCAGCAGCCCTCCCTCCACAGGGAACACTGAAGCTTTCTTT. This gives the protein CASSPPSTGNTEAFF.

J is TRBJ2-2 and V is TRBV7-3; 9 bases map to TRBD1. V was pared by 0 bases and J by 4 bases, with 6 bases of the junction left unmatched. Germline values: CDR1 SGHTA, CDR2 FQGTGA. This CDR3 contains 17 residues. CDR3 residues: CASSLTFGTGFTGELFF. In nucleotides, the CDR3 is TGTGCCAGCAGCTTAACGTTCGGGACAGGGTTCACCGGGGAGCTGTTTTTT.

This clone was found once. V is TRBV19 and J is TRBJ2-1; 11 nucleotides match TRBD1. Germline assignment: CDR1 LNHDA and CDR2 SQIVND (reference sequence). The CDR3 is 18 amino acids. Unmatched junction bases numbered 12, after V lost 8 bases and J lost 0 bases. CDR3 bases: TGTGCCAGTCTCGGGACAGGGGGATTCTTTAGCTCCTACAATGAGCAGTTCTTC. It encodes CASLGTGGFFSSYNEQFF.

The V gene is TRBV6-5, the J gene TRBJ2-7; D may match TRBD1 or TRBD2 (5 bases each). Trimming took off 7 bases at V and 3 bases at J, with 16 bases between the two ends. This CDR3 region has 14 residues. The germline CDR1 and CDR2 sequences are MNHEY and SVGAGI. CDR3 region: CASKRREGSYEQYF. The CDR3 nucleotides are TGTGCCAGCAAAAGACGAGAGGGGAGCTACGAGCAGTACTTC.

This clone occurred once. The chain recombines TRBV9 with TRBJ2-2; 12 bases are shared with TRBD1. The ends lost 3 bases at V and 7 bases at J; junction bases unmatched: 10. The CDR3 totals 17 residues. Germline CDR1 and CDR2: SGDLS and YYNGEE. In nucleotides, the CDR3 is TGTGCCAGCAGCGGGAGGGACAGGGGGCAAGTAGGCGGGGAGCTGTTTTTT. Translating it yields CASSGRDRGQVGGELFF.

J is TRBJ1-1 and V is TRBV27, with D uncertain. Trimming took off 6 bases at V and 0 bases at J, with 20 bases between the two ends. CDR3 size: 17 residues. The germline V gene encodes CDR1 MNHEY and CDR2 SMNVEV (reference sequence). DNA for the CDR3: TGTGCCAGCAGCCCAGGAAGTAAGGGAAGGGTGAACACTGAAGCTTTCTTT. Protein: CASSPGSKGRVNTEAFF.

The V call is TRBV27, the J call TRBJ2-7; 7 positions match TRBD2. CDR3 length: 15 amino acids. Germline CDR1 and CDR2: MNHEY and SMNVEV (reference sequence). Trimming at V came to 6 bases and at J to 5 bases, leaving 13 bases not matched to a gene. The CDR3 loop is CASRGVEAGADEQYF. CDR3 coding DNA: TGTGCCAGCAGGGGGGTGGAGGCGGGAGCGGACGAGCAGTACTTC.

V gene TRBV2 combines with J gene TRBJ2-2; D is unclear. This CDR3 has 12 amino acids. The germline V and J ends were trimmed by 4 bases and 6 bases, with 6 bases remaining between them. Germline V CDR1 and CDR2: SNHLY, FYNNEI. Written as DNA, the CDR3 is TGTGCCAGCAGTGTAGAACCCGGGGAGCTGTTTTTT. Residues: CASSVEPGELFF.

The chain joins TRBV7-2 to TRBJ2-3; D not resolved. Between the trimmed V and J ends, which lost 5 bases and 4 bases, there was a span of 10 bases. This CDR3 comprises 13 residues. Germline values: CDR1 SGHTA, CDR2 FQGNSA. The CDR3 DNA is TGTGCCAGCAGCCGGCTGGGTCCAGATACGCAGTATTTT. It codes for CASSRLGPDTQYF.

This chain uses TRBV28 with TRBJ1-5; weak D call: TRBD1 (5 bases). Trimming cost V 4 bases and J 4 bases, with 8 bases left between them. The CDR3 is 13 residues long. Germline-derived CDR1 and CDR2 are MDHEN and SYDVKM. CDR3 nucleotides: TGTGCCAGCAGTTGGGACTATAATCAGCCCCAGCATTTT. Translating gives CASSWDYNQPQHF.

The chain employs TRBV9 and TRBJ2-7; 8 bases align to TRBD1. Trimming cost V 3 bases and J 3 bases; bases outside gene matches: 11. CDR1 and CDR2 (germline): SGDLS, YYNGEE. The CDR3 runs 16 residues. The CDR3, as DNA: TGTGCCAGCAGCGGAAAACCAGGGGGCACTGTCTACGAGCAGTACTTC. This encodes CASSGKPGGTVYEQYF.

The V gene is TRBV4-1, the J gene TRBJ2-7; D call uncertain. Germline V gene sequence: CDR1 MGHRA, CDR2 YSYEKL. The CDR3 runs 12 residues. Trimming removed 0 bases at V and 6 bases at J, with 6 bases between. As DNA, the CDR3 is TGCGCCAGCAGCCAAGATCCGATCGAGCAGTACTTC. Its translation: CASSQDPIEQYF.

The gene calls are TRBV7-9 and TRBJ2-5, with D perhaps TRBD1 or TRBD2 (5 bases each). With 5 bases removed from V and 5 bases from J, the gap between germline ends came to 18 bases. The CDR3 consists of 15 residues. Germline lookup yields CDR1 SEHNR and CDR2 FQNEAQ (reference sequence). The CDR3 coding sequence is TGTGCCAGCAGCGAGGGACCAGGGAAGCGGGAGACCCAGTACTTC. Translated, it gives CASSEGPGKRETQYF. Full variable domain (missing parts from reference TRBV7-9 and TRBJ2-5): DTGVSQNPRHKITKRGQNVTFRCDPISEHNRLYWYRQTLGQGPEFLTYFQNEAQLEKSRLLSDRFSAERPKGSFSTLEIQRTEQGDSAMYLCASSEGPGKRETQYFGPGTRLLVL.

The CDR3 region has the DNA TGTGCCAGCAGTTTAACACCCTCAAGGGTTTACGAGCAGTACTTC. Translation gives CASSLTPSRVYEQYF. The chain links TRBV27 to TRBJ2-7, with D unresolved. With 2 bases removed from V and 4 bases from J, the gap between germline ends came to 15 bases. CDR1 and CDR2 from the germline V gene are MNHEY and SMNVEV (reference sequence). CDR3 length: 15 amino acids.